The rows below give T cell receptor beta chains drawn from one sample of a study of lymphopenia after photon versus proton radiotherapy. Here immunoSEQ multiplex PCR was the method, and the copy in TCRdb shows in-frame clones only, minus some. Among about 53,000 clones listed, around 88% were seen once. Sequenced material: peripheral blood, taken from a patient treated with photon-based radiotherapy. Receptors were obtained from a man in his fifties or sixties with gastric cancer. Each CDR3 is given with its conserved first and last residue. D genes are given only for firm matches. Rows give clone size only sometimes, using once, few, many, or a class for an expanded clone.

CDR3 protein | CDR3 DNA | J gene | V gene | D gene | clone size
CASSLFSGRVSTDTQYF | TGTGCCAGCAGCTTATTCTCCGGGAGGGTTAGCACAGATACGCAGTATTTT | TRBJ2-3 | TRBV7-2 | TRBD2 | NA
CASSTGQGHTGELFF | TGCGCCAGCAGTACAGGACAGGGACACACCGGGGAGCTGTTTTTT | TRBJ2-2 | TRBV10-1 | TRBD1 | NA
CASSLDGETQYF | TGTGCCAGCAGCTTAGACGGGGAGACCCAGTACTTC | TRBJ2-5 | TRBV7-2 | NA | few
CASSPLQPGGPGEQYF | TGTGCCAGCAGTCCCCTCCAACCGGGAGGGCCTGGAGAGCAGTACTTC | TRBJ2-7 | TRBV28 | TRBD2 | NA
CASSQADSGERTQYF | TGCGCCAGCAGCCAAGCGGACTCGGGTGAACGGACCCAGTACTTC | TRBJ2-5 | TRBV4-3 | NA | NA
CASSLAAGGRPDTQYF | TGTGCTAGCAGCTTAGCAGCGGGCGGGAGGCCAGATACGCAGTATTTT | TRBJ2-3 | TRBV7-2 | TRBD2 | NA
CASSLLGSGTYNEQFF | TGTGCCAGCAGCCTACTGGGTAGCGGGACCTACAATGAGCAGTTCTTC | TRBJ2-1 | TRBV9 | TRBD2 | NA
CASSLDGGAGNTIYF | TGTGCCAGCAGCTTGGATGGCGGAGCTGGAAACACCATATATTTT | TRBJ1-3 | TRBV5-5 | NA | NA
CASSLGAGGAYNEQFF | TGTGCCAGCAGCTTAGGAGCAGGGGGCGCGTACAATGAGCAGTTCTTC | TRBJ2-1 | TRBV11-2 | TRBD1 | NA
CSAAVQGRTGNTIYF | TGCAGCGCCGCGGTGCAGGGGCGCACTGGAAACACCATATATTTT | TRBJ1-3 | TRBV29-1 | NA | NA
CASSLRRQGNAGNQPQHF | TGTGCCAGCAGTTTACGACGACAGGGCAACGCCGGCAATCAGCCCCAGCATTTT | TRBJ1-5 | TRBV27 | TRBD1 | NA
CASSQDLSSWDRGRGGYTF | TGCGCCAGCAGCCAAGATTTATCGTCCTGGGACAGGGGGCGCGGTGGCTACACCTTC | TRBJ1-2 | TRBV4-1 | TRBD1 | NA